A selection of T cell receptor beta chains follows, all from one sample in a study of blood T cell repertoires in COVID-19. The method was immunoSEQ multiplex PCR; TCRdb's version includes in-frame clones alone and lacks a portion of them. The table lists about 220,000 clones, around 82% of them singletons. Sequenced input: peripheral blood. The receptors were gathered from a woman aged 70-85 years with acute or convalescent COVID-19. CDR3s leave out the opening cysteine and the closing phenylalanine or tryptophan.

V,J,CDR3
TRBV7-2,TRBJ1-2,ASSLALTGGGYT
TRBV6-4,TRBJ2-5,ASSPREETQY
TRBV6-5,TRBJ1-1,ASHVDSNTEAF
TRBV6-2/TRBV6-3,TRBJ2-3,ASSSTSGGSDTQY
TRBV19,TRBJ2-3,ASTGLAGADTQY
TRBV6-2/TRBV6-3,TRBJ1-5,ASSYSLGQGNRQPQH
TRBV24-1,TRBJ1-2,ATSDPYRGTGYT
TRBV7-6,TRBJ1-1,ASSLETGGTAF
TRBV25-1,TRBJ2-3,ASSEWAGNTDTQY
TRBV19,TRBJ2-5,ASRKEGGEETQY